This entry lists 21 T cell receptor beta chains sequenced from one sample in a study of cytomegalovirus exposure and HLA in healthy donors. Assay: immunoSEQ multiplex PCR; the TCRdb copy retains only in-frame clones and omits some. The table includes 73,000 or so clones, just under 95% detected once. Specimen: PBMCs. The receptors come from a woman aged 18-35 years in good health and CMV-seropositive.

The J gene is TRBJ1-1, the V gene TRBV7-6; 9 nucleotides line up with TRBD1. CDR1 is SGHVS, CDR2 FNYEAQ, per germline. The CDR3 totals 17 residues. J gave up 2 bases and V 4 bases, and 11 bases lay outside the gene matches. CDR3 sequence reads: CASSSETGGRLNTEAFF. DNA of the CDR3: TGTGCCAGCAGCTCAGAGACAGGGGGACGGCTAAACACTGAAGCTTTCTTT.

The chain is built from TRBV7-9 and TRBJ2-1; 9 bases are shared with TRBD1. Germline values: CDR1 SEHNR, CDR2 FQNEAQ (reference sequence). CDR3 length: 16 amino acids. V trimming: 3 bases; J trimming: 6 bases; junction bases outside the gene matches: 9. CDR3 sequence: CASSFYGTGSPNEQFF. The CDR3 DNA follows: TGTGCCAGCAGCTTTTATGGGACAGGGAGCCCCAATGAGCAGTTCTTC.

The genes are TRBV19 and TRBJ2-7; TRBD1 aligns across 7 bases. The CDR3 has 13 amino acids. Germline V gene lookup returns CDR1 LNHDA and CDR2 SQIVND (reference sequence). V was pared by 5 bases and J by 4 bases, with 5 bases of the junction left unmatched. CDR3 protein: CASSSGTAYEQYF. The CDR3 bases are TGTGCCAGTAGTTCCGGGACAGCATACGAGCAGTACTTC.

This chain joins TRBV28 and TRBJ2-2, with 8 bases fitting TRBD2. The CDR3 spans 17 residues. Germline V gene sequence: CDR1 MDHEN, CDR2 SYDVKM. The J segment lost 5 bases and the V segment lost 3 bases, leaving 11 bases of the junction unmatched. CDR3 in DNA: TGTGCCAGCAGTTTCCGGCGGGGGGCTTTGTTGACCGGGGAGCTGTTTTTT. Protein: CASSFRRGALLTGELFF.

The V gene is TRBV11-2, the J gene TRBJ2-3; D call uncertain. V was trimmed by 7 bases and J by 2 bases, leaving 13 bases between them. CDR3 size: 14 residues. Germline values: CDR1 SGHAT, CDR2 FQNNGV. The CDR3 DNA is TGTGCCAGCATTCCCTGGCGGTTCACAGATACGCAGTATTTT. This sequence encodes CASIPWRFTDTQYF.

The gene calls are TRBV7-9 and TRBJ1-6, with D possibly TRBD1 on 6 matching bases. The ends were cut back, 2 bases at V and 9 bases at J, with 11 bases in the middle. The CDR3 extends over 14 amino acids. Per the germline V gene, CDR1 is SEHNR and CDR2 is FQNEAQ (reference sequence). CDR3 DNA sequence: TGTGCCAGCAGCTTAAAACAGGGCAGTTCACCCCTCCACTTT. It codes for CASSLKQGSSPLHF. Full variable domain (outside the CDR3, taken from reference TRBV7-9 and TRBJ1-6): DTGVSQNPRHKITKRGQNVTFRCDPISEHNRLYWYRQTLGQGPEFLTYFQNEAQLEKSRLLSDRFSAERPKGSFSTLEIQRTEQGDSAMYLCASSLKQGSSPLHFGNGTRLTVT.

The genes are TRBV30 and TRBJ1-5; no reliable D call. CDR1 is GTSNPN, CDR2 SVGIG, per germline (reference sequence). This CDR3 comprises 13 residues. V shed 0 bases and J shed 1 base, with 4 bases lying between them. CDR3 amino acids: CAWSVRSNQPQHF. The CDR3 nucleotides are TGTGCCTGGAGTGTGCGAAGCAATCAGCCCCAGCATTTT.

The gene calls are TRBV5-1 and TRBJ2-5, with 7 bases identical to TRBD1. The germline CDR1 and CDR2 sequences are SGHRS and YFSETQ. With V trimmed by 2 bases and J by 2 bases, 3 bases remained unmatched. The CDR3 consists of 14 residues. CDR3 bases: TGCGCCAGCAGCTTATCCAGGGGGCAAGAGACCCAGTACTTC. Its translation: CASSLSRGQETQYF.

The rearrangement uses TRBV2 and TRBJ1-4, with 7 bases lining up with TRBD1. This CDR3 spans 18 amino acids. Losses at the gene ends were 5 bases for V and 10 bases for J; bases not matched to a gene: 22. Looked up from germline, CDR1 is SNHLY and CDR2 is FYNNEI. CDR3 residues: CASSHQGEDGEKLAKLFF. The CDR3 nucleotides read TGTGCCAGCAGTCATCAGGGGGAGGACGGGGAAAAATTGGCAAAACTGTTTTTT.

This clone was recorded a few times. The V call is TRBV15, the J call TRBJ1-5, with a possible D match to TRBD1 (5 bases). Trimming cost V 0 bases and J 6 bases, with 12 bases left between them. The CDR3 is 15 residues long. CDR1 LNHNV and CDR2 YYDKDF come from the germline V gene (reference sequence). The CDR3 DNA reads TGTGCCACCAGCAGAGATCCGCAGGGTAGTCAGCCCCAGCATTTT. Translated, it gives CATSRDPQGSQPQHF. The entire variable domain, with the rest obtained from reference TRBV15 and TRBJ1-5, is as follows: DAMVIQNPRYQVTQFGKPVTLSCSQTLNHNVMYWYQQKSSQAPKLLFHYYDKDFNNEADTPDNFQSRRPNTSFCFLDIRSPGLGDTAMYLCATSRDPQGSQPQHFGDGTRLSIL.

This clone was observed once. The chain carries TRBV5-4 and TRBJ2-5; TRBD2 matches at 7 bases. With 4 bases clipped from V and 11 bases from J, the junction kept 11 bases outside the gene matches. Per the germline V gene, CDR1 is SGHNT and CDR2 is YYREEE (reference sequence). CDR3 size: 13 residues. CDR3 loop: CASSPGASGSQYF. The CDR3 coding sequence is TGTGCCAGCAGCCCCGGGGCTAGCGGATCACAGTACTTC.

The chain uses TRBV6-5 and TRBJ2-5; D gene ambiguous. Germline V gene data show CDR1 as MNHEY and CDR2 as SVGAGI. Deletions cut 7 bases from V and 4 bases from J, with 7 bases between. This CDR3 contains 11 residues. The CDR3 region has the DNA TGTGCCAGCAAAAACGGAGAGACCCAGTACTTC. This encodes CASKNGETQYF.

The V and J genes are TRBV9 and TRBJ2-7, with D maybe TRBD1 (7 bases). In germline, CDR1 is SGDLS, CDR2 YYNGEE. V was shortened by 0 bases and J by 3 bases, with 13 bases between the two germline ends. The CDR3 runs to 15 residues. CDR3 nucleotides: TGTGCCAGCAGCGTAGGGGCAGGGGGGAACTACGAGCAGTACTTC. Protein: CASSVGAGGNYEQYF.

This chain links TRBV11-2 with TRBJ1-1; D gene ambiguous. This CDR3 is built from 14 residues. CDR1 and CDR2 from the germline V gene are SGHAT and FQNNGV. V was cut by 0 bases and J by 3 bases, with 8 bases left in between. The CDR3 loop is CASSLDGIYTEAFF. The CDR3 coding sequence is TGTGCCAGCAGCTTAGACGGTATATACACTGAAGCTTTCTTT.

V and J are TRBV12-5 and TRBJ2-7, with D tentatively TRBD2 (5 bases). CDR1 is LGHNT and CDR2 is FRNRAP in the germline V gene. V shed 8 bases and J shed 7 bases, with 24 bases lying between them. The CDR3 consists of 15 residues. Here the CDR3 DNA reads TGTGCTAGTTCCTCCGCTGCGGGTGGGTATGGGGAGCAGTACTTC. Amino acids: CASSSAAGGYGEQYF. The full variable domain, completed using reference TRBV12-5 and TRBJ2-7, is DARVTQTPRHKVTEMGQEVTMRCQPILGHNTVFWYRQTMMQGLELLAYFRNRAPLDDSGMPKDRFSAEMPDATLATLKIQPSEPRDSAVYFCASSSAAGGYGEQYFGPGTRLTVT.

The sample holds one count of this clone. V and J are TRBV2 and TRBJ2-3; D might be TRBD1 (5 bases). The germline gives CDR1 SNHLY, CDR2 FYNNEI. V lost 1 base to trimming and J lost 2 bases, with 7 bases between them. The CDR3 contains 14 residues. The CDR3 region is CASSEGRATDTQYF. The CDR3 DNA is TGTGCCAGCAGTGAAGGCAGGGCCACAGATACGCAGTATTTT.

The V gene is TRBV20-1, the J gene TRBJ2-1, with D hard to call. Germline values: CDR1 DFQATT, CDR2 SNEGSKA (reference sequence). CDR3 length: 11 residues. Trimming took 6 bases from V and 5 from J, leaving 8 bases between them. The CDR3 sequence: CSAPSDNEQFF. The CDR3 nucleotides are TGCAGTGCCCCATCGGACAATGAGCAGTTCTTC.

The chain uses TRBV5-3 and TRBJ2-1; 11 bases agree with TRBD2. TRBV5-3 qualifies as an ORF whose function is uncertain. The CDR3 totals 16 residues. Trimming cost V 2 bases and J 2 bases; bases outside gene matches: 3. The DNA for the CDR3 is TGTGCCAGAAGCTTAACGACTAGCGGGGCCTACAATGAGCAGTTCTTC. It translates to CARSLTTSGAYNEQFF.

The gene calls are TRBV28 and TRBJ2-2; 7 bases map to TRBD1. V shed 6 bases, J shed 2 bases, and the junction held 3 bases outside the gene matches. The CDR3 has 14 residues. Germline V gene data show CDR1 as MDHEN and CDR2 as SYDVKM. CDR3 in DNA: TGTGCCAGCAGGGGGACAGCCAACACCGGGGAGCTGTTTTTT. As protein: CASRGTANTGELFF.

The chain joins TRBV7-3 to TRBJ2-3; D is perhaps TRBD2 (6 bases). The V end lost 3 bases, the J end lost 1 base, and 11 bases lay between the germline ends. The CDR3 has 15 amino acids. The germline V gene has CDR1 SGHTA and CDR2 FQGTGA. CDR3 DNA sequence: TGTGCCAGCAGCTTTGGACTACCGGGCACAGATACGCAGTATTTT. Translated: CASSFGLPGTDTQYF.

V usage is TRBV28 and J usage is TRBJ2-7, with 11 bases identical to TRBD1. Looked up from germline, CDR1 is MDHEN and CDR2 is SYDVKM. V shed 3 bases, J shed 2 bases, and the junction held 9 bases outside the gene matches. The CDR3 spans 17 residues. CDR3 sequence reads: CASSFAPGQGVPYEQYF. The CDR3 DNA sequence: TGTGCCAGCAGTTTCGCTCCGGGACAGGGGGTTCCCTACGAGCAGTACTTC.